Presented here are 27 T cell receptor beta chains from one specimen sequenced in a study of cytomegalovirus exposure and HLA in healthy donors. This PCR relied on a set of 60 Vbeta primers and 13 Jbeta primers. The repertoire was sequenced with immunoSEQ multiplex PCR; TCRdb's copy has only in-frame clones and lacks some. The sample shows some 150,000 clones, approximately 68% of them seen only once. Sample: PBMCs. Receptors were obtained from a man aged 40-49 years in good health and CMV-seronegative.

This chain connects TRBV5-4 to TRBJ2-2; possible D gene TRBD1, 6 bases. The CDR3 runs to 15 residues. V was cut by 6 bases and J by 4 bases, with 16 bases left in between. In germline, CDR1 is SGHNT, CDR2 YYREEE (reference sequence). CDR3 amino acids: CASTDKTGSTGELFF. The DNA for the CDR3 is TGTGCCAGCACCGATAAAACAGGGTCCACCGGGGAGCTGTTTTTT.

V and J are TRBV11-2 and TRBJ2-7; D might be TRBD2 (6 bases). Germline V gene lookup returns CDR1 SGHAT and CDR2 FQNNGV. This CDR3 spans 14 amino acids. V was clipped by 1 base and J by 3 bases, with 10 bases between them. DNA for the CDR3: TGTGCCAGCAGCTTAGCGGGAGCAAACTACGAGCAGTACTTC. Its translation is CASSLAGANYEQYF.

The rearrangement links TRBV5-1 to TRBJ2-7; 8 nucleotides align to TRBD1. Germline V gives CDR1 SGHRS, CDR2 YFSETQ. This CDR3 comprises 18 residues. The V segment lost 5 bases and the J segment 2 bases; nucleotides outside the gene matches: 18. This CDR3 is CASSGPLGTRGLTYEQYF. CDR3 coding DNA: TGCGCCAGCAGTGGACCTCTCGGCACCAGGGGGCTCACCTACGAGCAGTACTTC.

This chain links TRBV5-6 with TRBJ1-4, with 7 nucleotides matching TRBD1. The CDR3 is made up of 16 amino acids. Germline V gene data show CDR1 as SGHDT and CDR2 as YYEEEE. V lost 6 bases to trimming and J lost 5 bases; unmatched junction nucleotides: 13. The DNA of the CDR3 is TGTGCCAGCACTAAGATGAAACAGGGGACAAATGAAAAACTGTTTTTT. Protein product: CASTKMKQGTNEKLFF.

This chain connects TRBV5-1 to TRBJ2-2; 12 nucleotides agree with TRBD2. The V gene's germline CDR1 is SGHRS and CDR2 YFSETQ. V trimming: 2 bases; J trimming: 2 bases; junction bases outside the gene matches: 10. This CDR3 region has 19 residues. CDR3 loop: CASSFQTSGRSPNTGELFF. CDR3 nucleotide sequence: TGCGCCAGCAGCTTTCAGACTAGCGGGAGATCCCCTAACACCGGGGAGCTGTTTTTT.

The CDR3 reads CASSPPGGINTQYF. The DNA for the CDR3 is TGTGCCAGCAGCCCCCCTGGGGGGATAAATACGCAGTATTTT. The J gene is TRBJ2-3, the V gene TRBV9; the D gene is possibly TRBD2 (6 bases). CDR1 SGDLS and CDR2 YYNGEE come from the germline V gene. The CDR3 runs 14 residues. V was cut by 4 bases and J by 7 bases, with 16 bases left in between.

The V gene is TRBV21-1, the J gene TRBJ2-4; the table assigns TRBD1, which was not confirmed against the DNA. TRBV21-1 is an annotated pseudogene. The CDR3 totals 13 residues. CDR3 sequence: CASSKVSKNIQYF. The CDR3 region has the DNA TGTGCCAGCAGCAAAGTCAGCAAAAACATTCAGTACTTC.

This chain joins TRBV27 and TRBJ1-1; D is ambiguous. Looked up from germline, CDR1 is MNHEY and CDR2 is SMNVEV (reference sequence). V was shortened by 6 bases and J by 7 bases, with 18 bases between the two germline ends. This CDR3 region has 14 residues. CDR3 bases: TGTGCCAGCAGCCGTACCGCCTTGGCCTTTGAAGCTTTCTTT. It translates to CASSRTALAFEAFF.

The sample holds a few counts of this clone. The rearrangement uses TRBV7-2 and TRBJ1-5, with unresolved D. V was trimmed by 5 bases and J by 4 bases, leaving 15 bases between them. Germline CDR1 is SGHTA and CDR2 is FQGNSA. There are 15 residues in the CDR3. As DNA, the CDR3 is TGTGCCAGCAGCCCCCTCCGGGAGCCAAATCAGCCCCAGCATTTT. This gives the protein CASSPLREPNQPQHF.

J is TRBJ1-5 and V is TRBV19, with 8 bases aligning to TRBD1. Germline CDR1 is LNHDA and CDR2 is SQIVND (reference sequence). Unmatched junction bases numbered 9, after V lost 7 bases and J lost 4 bases. The CDR3 runs 15 residues. CDR3 amino acids: CASNTLGTGNQPQHF. CDR3 DNA: TGTGCCAGTAACACACTCGGGACAGGAAATCAGCCCCAGCATTTT.

This chain connects TRBV9 to TRBJ1-2, with TRBD1 matching 8 bases. This CDR3 is built from 14 residues. V was pared by 3 bases and J by 4 bases, with 5 bases of the junction left unmatched. Germline CDR1 reads SGDLS; CDR2 reads YYNGEE. CDR3 DNA: TGTGCCAGCAGCGCCGGGACAGGAACCTATGGCTACACCTTC. Encoded protein: CASSAGTGTYGYTF.

The rearrangement links TRBV30 to TRBJ1-1, with no clear D. V dropped 0 bases and J dropped 11 bases, with 10 bases sitting between them. The germline V gene has CDR1 GTSNPN and CDR2 SVGIG (reference sequence). The CDR3 is made up of 11 amino acids. The CDR3 sequence is CAWSVPGEAFF. CDR3 coding DNA: TGTGCCTGGAGTGTACCCGGAGAGGCTTTCTTT.

DNA of the CDR3: TGTGCCAGCAGTCCCCCAGGCTATAGGCCCTCCTACGAGCAGTACTTC. It encodes CASSPPGYRPSYEQYF. The chain recombines TRBV6-6 with TRBJ2-7; D remains ambiguous. Germline V gives CDR1 MNHNY, CDR2 SVGAGI (reference sequence). CDR3 length equals 16 residues. V was shortened by 5 bases and J by 0 bases, with 17 bases between the two germline ends.

The V and J genes are TRBV5-1 and TRBJ1-6; D call uncertain. V was clipped by 1 base and J by 9 bases, with 17 bases between them. CDR1 is SGHRS and CDR2 is YFSETQ in the germline V gene. CDR3 length: 16 amino acids. The CDR3 sequence: CASSLFGKEVSSPLHF. CDR3 DNA sequence: TGCGCCAGCAGCTTGTTCGGGAAAGAAGTCAGTTCACCCCTCCACTTT.

In regard to this clone: The sample carries other DNA sequences with the same CDR3. The chain uses TRBV28 and TRBJ2-7; D perhaps matches TRBD1 (6 bases). This CDR3 comprises 14 residues. Germline values: CDR1 MDHEN, CDR2 SYDVKM. V lost 2 bases and J 2 bases, leaving 10 bases between the germline ends. As DNA, the CDR3 is TGTGCCAGCAGTTTACGCCAGGGGACCTACGAGCAGTACTTC. It is translated as CASSLRQGTYEQYF.

Of note for this clone: At one end, the junction sequence differs from germline, possibly due to a read error. The gene calls are TRBV30 and TRBJ1-6; 8 positions agree with TRBD1. CDR1 GTSNPN and CDR2 SVGIG come from the germline V gene (reference sequence). This CDR3 has 14 residues. The CDR3 bases are TGTGCCTGGAGTGGGGGACAGGATAATTCACCCCTCAACTTT. Translation gives CAWSGGQDNSPLNF.

The count of this clone is one. This CDR3 is CASSIGGRNSPLHF. For the CDR3, the DNA is TGTGCCAGTAGTATAGGAGGGAGAAATTCACCCCTCCACTTT. The V call is TRBV19, the J call TRBJ1-6; no definite D call. Germline V gives CDR1 LNHDA, CDR2 SQIVND (reference sequence). Trimming took 1 base from V and 7 from J, leaving 8 bases between them. The CDR3 extends over 14 amino acids.

This chain connects TRBV7-2 to TRBJ2-5; D not resolved. Looked up from germline, CDR1 is SGHTA and CDR2 is FQGNSA. The CDR3 length is 11 residues. Trimming shortened V by 6 bases and J by 4 bases, and 6 bases separated the two germline ends. CDR3 region: CASRLTETQYF. CDR3 bases: TGTGCCAGCAGACTTACAGAGACCCAGTACTTC.

This sequence joins TRBV2 and TRBJ1-1, with D possibly TRBD1 on 5 matching bases. This CDR3 contains 14 residues. V was clipped by 9 bases and J by 0 bases, with 14 bases between them. Germline V gene lookup returns CDR1 SNHLY and CDR2 FYNNEI. The CDR3 DNA reads TGTGCCAGTGGGGACTTCCTCATGAACACTGAAGCTTTCTTT. Translation: CASGDFLMNTEAFF.

This clone was observed once. V and J are TRBV6-5 and TRBJ1-4; TRBD1 agrees at 9 bases. V lost 4 bases and J lost 8; bases outside the gene matches: 8. Germline lookup yields CDR1 MNHEY and CDR2 SVGAGI. CDR3 length: 15 amino acids. The CDR3 spells CASSSTGGLREKLFF. The CDR3 DNA sequence: TGTGCCAGCAGTTCTACAGGGGGCTTACGGGAAAAACTGTTTTTT.

The count of this clone is one. The gene calls are TRBV6-1 and TRBJ1-2; a weak D match, TRBD1 (6 bases). This CDR3 has 14 residues. Trimming left V 7 bases short and J 0 bases short, with 12 bases between. Germline V gene lookup returns CDR1 MNHNS and CDR2 SASEGT. The CDR3 loop is CASKNRESNYGYTF. The CDR3 region has the DNA TGTGCCAGCAAGAACAGGGAATCTAACTATGGCTACACCTTC.

V gene TRBV21-1 combines with J gene TRBJ1-1. TRBV21-1 has pseudogene status. This CDR3 comprises 16 residues. The CDR3 is CASSKDEIFMNTEAFF. CDR3 coding DNA: TGTGCCAGCAGCAAAGACGAGATTTTCATGAACACTGAAGCTTTCTTT.

This clone was picked up a small number of times. J is TRBJ2-3 and V is TRBV10-1, with D possibly TRBD1 on 6 matching bases. The CDR3 spans 13 residues. Trimming removed 8 bases from V and 0 bases from J, with 9 bases in between. Germline V lookup: CDR1 WNHNN, CDR2 SYGVQD (reference sequence). CDR3 loop: CASGGDSTDTQYF. DNA of the CDR3: TGCGCCAGCGGGGGCGATAGCACAGATACGCAGTATTTT.

The chain has TRBV10-3 and TRBJ1-1; 8 nucleotides line up with TRBD1. The CDR3 totals 14 residues. The trim removed 5 bases at V and 1 base at J, leaving 3 bases unmatched. Germline loops: CDR1 ENHRY, CDR2 SYGVKD. The CDR3 sequence: CAISTGQENTEAFF. In DNA form, the CDR3 reads TGTGCCATCAGTACGGGACAGGAGAACACTGAAGCTTTCTTT.

The genes are TRBV4-1 and TRBJ1-5; D ambiguous. The germline V gene encodes CDR1 MGHRA and CDR2 YSYEKL. The CDR3 extends over 16 amino acids. V was shortened by 3 bases and J by 2 bases, with 14 bases between the two germline ends. CDR3 amino acids: CASSQDQVYRNQPQHF. The CDR3 nucleotides are TGCGCCAGCAGCCAGGATCAGGTCTACCGCAATCAGCCCCAGCATTTT.

The rearrangement links TRBV6-5 to TRBJ2-7, with 7 bases that match TRBD1. From germline, CDR1 is MNHEY and CDR2 SVGAGI. The length of the CDR3 is 15 residues. Trimming cost V 2 bases and J 0 bases; bases outside gene matches: 4. CDR3 sequence: CASSYATGSSYEQYF. CDR3 coding DNA: TGTGCCAGCAGTTACGCGACAGGGTCCTCCTACGAGCAGTACTTC.

The gene calls are TRBV20-1 and TRBJ2-5; D is perhaps TRBD1 (6 bases). The CDR3 length is 10 residues. CDR1 and CDR2 from the germline V gene are DFQATT and SNEGSKA (reference sequence). V lost 5 bases to trimming and J lost 5 bases, with 6 bases between them. The CDR3 nucleotides read TGCAGTGCTCAGGGGGAGACCCAGTACTTC. Its translation is CSAQGETQYF.